This T cell receptor beta chain was obtained from a study of CD8 T cells in ankylosing spondylitis. General observations from the study: One TCR beta motif, made up of under ten highly homologous variants, appeared characteristic of ankylosing spondylitis blood.

The ends were cut back, 6 bases at V and 3 bases at J, with 19 bases in the middle. The germline V gene has CDR1 SGHRS and CDR2 YFSETQ. The CDR3 is 16 amino acids. By quantitative 5'-RACE with molecular barcodes, the TCR beta libraries were made. TCRdb re-derived calls from the 5' RACE reads in MiXCR, one entry per CDR3 protein. The sample lists about 840,000 distinct CDR3 sequences, around 11% occurring once. This clonotype turned up a few times. Its antigen is not identified. The sequenced material came from blood, either unsorted or a sorted T cell fraction (not recorded which). This TCR derives from a male donor with ankylosing spondylitis. The chain employs TRBV5-1 and TRBJ2-1; D is ambiguous. This chain's CDR3 is CASTQTADVIYNEQFF. The CDR3 coding sequence is TGCGCCAGCACCCAGACTGCGGACGTTATCTACAATGAGCAGTTCTTC.